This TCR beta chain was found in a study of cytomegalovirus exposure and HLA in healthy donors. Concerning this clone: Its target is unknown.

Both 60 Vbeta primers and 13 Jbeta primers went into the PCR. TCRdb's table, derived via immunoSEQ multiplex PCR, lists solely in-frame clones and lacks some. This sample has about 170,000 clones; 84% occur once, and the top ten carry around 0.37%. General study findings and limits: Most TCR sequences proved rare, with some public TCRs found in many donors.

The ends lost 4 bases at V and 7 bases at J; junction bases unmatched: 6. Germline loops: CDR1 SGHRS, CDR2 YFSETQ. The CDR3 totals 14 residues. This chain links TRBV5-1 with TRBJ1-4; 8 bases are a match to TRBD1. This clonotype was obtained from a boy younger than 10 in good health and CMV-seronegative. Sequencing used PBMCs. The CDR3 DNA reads TGCGCCAGCAGCATGACAGGGGCGCGTGAAAAACTGTTTTTT. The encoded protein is CASSMTGAREKLFF. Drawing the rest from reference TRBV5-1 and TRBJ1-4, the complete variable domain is KAGVTQTPRYLIKTRGQQVTLSCSPISGHRSVSWYQQTPGQGLQFLFEYFSETQRNKGNFPGRFSGRQFSNSRSEMNVSTLELGDSALYLCASSMTGAREKLFFGSGTQLSVL.